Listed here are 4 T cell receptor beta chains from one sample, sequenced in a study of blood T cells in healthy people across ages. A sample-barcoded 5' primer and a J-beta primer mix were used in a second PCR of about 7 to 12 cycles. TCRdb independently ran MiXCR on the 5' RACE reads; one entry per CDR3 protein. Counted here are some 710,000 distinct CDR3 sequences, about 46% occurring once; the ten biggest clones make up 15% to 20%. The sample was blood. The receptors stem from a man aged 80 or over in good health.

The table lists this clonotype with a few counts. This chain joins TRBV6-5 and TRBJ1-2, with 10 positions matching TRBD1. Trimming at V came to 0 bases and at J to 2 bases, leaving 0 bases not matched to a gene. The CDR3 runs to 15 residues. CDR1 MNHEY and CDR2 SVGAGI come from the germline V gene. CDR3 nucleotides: TGTGCCAGCAGTTACTCGGACAGGGGGAACTATGGCTACACCTTC. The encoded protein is CASSYSDRGNYGYTF.

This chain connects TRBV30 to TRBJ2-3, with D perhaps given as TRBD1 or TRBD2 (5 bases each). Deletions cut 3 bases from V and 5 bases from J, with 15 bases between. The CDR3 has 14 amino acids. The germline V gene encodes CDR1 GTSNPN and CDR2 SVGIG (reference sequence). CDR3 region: CAWRTGTARDTQYF. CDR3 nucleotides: TGTGCCTGGAGAACCGGGACGGCTAGAGATACGCAGTATTTT.

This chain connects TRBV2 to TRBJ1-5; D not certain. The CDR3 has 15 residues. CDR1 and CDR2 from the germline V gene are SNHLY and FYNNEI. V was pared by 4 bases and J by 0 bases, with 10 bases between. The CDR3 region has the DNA TGTGCCAGCAGTGCGAGGGAATTTAGCAATCAGCCCCAGCATTTT. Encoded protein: CASSAREFSNQPQHF.

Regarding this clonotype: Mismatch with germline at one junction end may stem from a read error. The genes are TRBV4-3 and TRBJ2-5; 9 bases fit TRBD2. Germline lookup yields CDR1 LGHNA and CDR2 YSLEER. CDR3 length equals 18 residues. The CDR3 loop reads CAGSQDWGSLREGNEQYF. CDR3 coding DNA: TGCGCCGGCAGCCAAGATTGGGGTTCGTTGCGGGAGGGCAATGAGCAGTACTTC.